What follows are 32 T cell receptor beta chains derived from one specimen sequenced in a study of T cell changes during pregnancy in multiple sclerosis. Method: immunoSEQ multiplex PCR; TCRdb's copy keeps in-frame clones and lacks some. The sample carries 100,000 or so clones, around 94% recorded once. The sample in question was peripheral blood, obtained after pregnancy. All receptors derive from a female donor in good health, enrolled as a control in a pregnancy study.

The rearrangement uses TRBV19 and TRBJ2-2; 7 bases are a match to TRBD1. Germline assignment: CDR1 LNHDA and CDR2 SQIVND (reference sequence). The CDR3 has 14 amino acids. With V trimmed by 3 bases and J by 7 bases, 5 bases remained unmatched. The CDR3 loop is CASSIGTEGGELFF. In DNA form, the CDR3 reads TGTGCCAGTAGTATCGGGACAGAAGGCGGGGAGCTGTTTTTT.

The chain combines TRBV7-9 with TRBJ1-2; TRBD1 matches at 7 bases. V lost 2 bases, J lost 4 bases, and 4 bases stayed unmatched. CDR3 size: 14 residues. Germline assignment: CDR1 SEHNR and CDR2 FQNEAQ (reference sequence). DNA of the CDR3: TGTGCCAGCAGCTTAAATGACAGGGTCTATGGCTACACCTTC. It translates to CASSLNDRVYGYTF.

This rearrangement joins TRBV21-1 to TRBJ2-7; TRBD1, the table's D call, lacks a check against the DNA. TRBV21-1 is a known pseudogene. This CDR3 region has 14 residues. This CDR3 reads CASRSQAVPYEQYF. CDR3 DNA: TGTGCCAGCAGGTCACAGGCGGTTCCCTACGAGCAGTACTTC.

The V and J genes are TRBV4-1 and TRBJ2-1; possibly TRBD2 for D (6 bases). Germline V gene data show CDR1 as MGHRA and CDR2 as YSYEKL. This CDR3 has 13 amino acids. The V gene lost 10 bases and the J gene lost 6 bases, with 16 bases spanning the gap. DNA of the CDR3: TGCGCCAACCGGGAGAAAACCTTCAATGAGCAGTTCTTC. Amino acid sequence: CANREKTFNEQFF.

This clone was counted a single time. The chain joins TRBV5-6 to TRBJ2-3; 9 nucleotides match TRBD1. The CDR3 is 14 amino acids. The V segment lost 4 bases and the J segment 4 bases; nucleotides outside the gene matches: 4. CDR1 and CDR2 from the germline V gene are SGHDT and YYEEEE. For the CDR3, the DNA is TGTGCCAGCAGCGCCGACAGGGGGGCAGATACGCAGTATTTT. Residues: CASSADRGADTQYF.

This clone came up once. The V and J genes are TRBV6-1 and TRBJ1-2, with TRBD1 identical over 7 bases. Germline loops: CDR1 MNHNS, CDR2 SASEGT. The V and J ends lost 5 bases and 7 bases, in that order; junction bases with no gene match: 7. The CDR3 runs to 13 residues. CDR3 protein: CASSNDRVFGYTF. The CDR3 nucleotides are TGTGCCAGCAGTAATGACAGGGTATTTGGCTACACCTTC.

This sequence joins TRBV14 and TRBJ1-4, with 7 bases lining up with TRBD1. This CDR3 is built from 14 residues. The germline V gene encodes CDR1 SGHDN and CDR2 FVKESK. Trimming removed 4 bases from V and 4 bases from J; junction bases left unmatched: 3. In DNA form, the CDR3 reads TGTGCCAGCAGCCCGGGACAGTTTAATGAAAAACTGTTTTTT. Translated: CASSPGQFNEKLFF.

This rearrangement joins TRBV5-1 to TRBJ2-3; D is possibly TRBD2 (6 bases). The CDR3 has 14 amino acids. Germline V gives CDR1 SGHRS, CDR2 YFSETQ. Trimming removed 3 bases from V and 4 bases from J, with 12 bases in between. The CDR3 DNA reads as TGCGCCAGCAGCTGGATCAGCGGGTCAGATACGCAGTATTTT. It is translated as CASSWISGSDTQYF.

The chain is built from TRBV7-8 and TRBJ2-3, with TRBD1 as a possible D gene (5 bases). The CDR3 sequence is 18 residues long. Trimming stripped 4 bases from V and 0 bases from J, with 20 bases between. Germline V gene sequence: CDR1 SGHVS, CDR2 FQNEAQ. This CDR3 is CASSSPPGASISTDTQYF. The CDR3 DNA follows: TGTGCCAGCAGCTCTCCCCCTGGGGCCTCAATAAGCACAGATACGCAGTATTTT.

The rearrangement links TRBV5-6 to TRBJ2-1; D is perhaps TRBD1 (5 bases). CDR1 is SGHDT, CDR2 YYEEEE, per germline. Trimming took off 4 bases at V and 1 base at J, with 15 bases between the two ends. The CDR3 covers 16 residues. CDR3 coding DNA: TGTGCCAGCAGCGAGCGCTTCAGGGTTTCCTACAATGAGCAGTTCTTC. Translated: CASSERFRVSYNEQFF. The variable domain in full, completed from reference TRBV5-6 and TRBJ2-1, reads DAGVTQSPTHLIKTRGQQVTLRCSPKSGHDTVSWYQQALGQGPQFIFQYYEEEERQRGNFPDRFSGHQFPNYSSELNVNALLLGDSALYLCASSERFRVSYNEQFFGPGTRLTVL.

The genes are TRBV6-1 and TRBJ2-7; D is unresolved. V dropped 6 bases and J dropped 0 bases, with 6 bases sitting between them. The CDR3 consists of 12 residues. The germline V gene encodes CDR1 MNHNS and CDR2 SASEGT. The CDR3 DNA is TGTGCCAGCAGCGGTTCCTCCTACGAGCAGTACTTC. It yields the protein CASSGSSYEQYF.

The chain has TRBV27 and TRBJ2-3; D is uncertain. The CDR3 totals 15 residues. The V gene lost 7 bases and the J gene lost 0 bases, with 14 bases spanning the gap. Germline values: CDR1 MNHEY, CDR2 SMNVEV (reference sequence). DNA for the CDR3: TGTGCCAGCAACTTCCTGCCCTCTAGCACAGATACGCAGTATTTT. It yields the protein CASNFLPSSTDTQYF.

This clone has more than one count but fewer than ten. The CDR3 here is CASSRTDSNTEAFF. The CDR3 DNA follows: TGTGCCAGCAGTAGGACAGATTCGAACACTGAAGCTTTCTTT. V is TRBV2 and J is TRBJ1-1; maybe TRBD1 (6 bases). V lost 5 bases and J lost 1, with 11 bases in between. Germline V gene data show CDR1 as SNHLY and CDR2 as FYNNEI. This CDR3 has 14 residues.

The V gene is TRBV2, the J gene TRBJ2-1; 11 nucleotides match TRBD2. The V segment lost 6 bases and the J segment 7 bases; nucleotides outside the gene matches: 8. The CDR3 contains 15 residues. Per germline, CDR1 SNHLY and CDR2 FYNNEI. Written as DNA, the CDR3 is TGTGCCAGCAGGATACTAGCGGGAGCTGTAAATGAGCAGTTCTTC. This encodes CASRILAGAVNEQFF.

The CDR3 DNA sequence: TGCGCCAGCAGCCCGGAGGTCTCCTACAATGAGCAGTTCTTC. Amino acid sequence: CASSPEVSYNEQFF. This sequence joins TRBV4-1 and TRBJ2-1; the D gene is possibly TRBD2 (5 bases). The V gene's germline CDR1 is MGHRA and CDR2 YSYEKL. Trimming shortened V by 4 bases and J by 0 bases, and 7 bases separated the two germline ends. The CDR3 is 14 amino acids.

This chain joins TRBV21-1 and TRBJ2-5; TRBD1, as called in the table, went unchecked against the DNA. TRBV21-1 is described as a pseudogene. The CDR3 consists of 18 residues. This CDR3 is CASHPFYCRDRGQETQYF. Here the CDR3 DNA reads TGTGCCAGCCACCCCTTTTACTGCCGGGACAGGGGGCAAGAGACCCAGTACTTC.

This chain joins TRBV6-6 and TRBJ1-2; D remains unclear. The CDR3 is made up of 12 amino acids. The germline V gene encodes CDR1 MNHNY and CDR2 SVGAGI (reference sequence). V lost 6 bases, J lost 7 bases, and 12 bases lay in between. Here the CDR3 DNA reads TGTGCCAGCAGACCAGCAGAGGGTGGCTACACCTTC. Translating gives CASRPAEGGYTF.

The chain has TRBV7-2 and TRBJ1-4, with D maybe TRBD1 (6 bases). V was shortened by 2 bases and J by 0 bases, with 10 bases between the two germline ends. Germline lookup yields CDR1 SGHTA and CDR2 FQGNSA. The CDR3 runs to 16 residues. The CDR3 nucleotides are TGTGCCAGCAGCTTAATAGGGGGAGCAACTAATGAAAAACTGTTTTTT. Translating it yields CASSLIGGATNEKLFF.

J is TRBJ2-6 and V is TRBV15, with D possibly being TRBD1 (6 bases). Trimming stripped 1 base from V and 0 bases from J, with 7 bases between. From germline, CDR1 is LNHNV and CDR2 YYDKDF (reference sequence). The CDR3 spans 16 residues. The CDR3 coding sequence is TGTGCCACCAGCAGAGGGACAGCCTCTGGGGCCAACGTCCTGACTTTC. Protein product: CATSRGTASGANVLTF.

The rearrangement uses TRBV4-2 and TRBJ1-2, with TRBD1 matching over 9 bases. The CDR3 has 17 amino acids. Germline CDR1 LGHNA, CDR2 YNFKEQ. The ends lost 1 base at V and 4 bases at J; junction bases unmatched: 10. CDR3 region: CASSQVTGTGNLYGYTF. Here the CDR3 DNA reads TGTGCCAGCAGCCAAGTGACCGGGACAGGGAACCTCTATGGCTACACCTTC.

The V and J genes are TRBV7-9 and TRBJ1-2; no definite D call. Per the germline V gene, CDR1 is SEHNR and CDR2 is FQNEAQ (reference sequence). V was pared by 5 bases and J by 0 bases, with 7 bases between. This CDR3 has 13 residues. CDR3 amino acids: CASSPIANYGYTF. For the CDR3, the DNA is TGTGCCAGCAGCCCCATAGCTAACTATGGCTACACCTTC.

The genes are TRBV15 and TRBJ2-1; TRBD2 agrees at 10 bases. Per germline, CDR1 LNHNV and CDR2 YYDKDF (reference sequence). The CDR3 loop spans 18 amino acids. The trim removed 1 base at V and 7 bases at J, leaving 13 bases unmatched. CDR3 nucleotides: TGTGCCACCAGCAGAGGGGGATGGATAGCGGGAGGAGGGAATGAGCAGTTCTTC. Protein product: CATSRGGWIAGGGNEQFF.

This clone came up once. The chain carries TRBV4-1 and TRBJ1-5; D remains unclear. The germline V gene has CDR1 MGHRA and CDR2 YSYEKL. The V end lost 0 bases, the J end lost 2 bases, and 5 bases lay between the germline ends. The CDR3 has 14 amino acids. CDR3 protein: CASSQDPGNQPQHF. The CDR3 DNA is TGCGCCAGCAGCCAAGATCCGGGCAATCAGCCCCAGCATTTT.

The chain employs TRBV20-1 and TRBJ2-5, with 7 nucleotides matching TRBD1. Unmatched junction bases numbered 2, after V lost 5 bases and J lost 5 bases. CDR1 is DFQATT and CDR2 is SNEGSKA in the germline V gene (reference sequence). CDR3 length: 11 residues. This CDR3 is CSAPRGETQYF. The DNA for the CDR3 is TGCAGTGCTCCCAGGGGGGAGACCCAGTACTTC.

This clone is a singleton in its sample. The CDR3 protein is CASSRLAGGNTGELFF. CDR3 nucleotide sequence: TGCGCCAGCAGCAGACTAGCGGGAGGGAACACCGGGGAGCTGTTTTTT. The gene calls are TRBV4-1 and TRBJ2-2, with 13 bases identical to TRBD2. This CDR3 has 16 residues. With V trimmed by 5 bases and J by 1 base, 1 base remained unmatched. CDR1 MGHRA and CDR2 YSYEKL come from the germline V gene.

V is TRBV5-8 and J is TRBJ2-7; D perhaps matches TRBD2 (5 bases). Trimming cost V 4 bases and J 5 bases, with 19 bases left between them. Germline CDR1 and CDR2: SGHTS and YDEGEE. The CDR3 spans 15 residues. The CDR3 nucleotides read TGTGCCAGCAGCCCTAGGGATCCGAGGGTCCACGAGCAGTACTTC. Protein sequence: CASSPRDPRVHEQYF.

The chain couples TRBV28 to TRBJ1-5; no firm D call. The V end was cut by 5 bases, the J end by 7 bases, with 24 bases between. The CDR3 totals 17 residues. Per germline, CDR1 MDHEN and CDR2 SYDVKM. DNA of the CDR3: TGTGCCAGCAGTCCGATATCCCTGACCGAGATCAGGCAGCCCCAGCATTTT. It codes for CASSPISLTEIRQPQHF.

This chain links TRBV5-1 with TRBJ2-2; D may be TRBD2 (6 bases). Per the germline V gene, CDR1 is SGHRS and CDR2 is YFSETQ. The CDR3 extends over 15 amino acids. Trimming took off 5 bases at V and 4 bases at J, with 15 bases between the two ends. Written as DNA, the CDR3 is TGCGCCAGCAGTTTGTTAGCGGAGTCCACCGGGGAGCTGTTTTTT. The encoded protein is CASSLLAESTGELFF. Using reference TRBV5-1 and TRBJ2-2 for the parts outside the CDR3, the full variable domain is KAGVTQTPRYLIKTRGQQVTLSCSPISGHRSVSWYQQTPGQGLQFLFEYFSETQRNKGNFPGRFSGRQFSNSRSEMNVSTLELGDSALYLCASSLLAESTGELFFGEGSRLTVL.

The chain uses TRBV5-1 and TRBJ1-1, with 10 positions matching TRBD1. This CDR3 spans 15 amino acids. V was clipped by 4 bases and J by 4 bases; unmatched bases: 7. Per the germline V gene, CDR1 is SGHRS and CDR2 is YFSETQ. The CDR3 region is CASSPRTGGPTEAFF. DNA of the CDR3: TGCGCCAGCAGCCCTAGGACAGGGGGACCCACTGAAGCTTTCTTT. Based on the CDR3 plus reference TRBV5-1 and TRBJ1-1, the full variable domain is KAGVTQTPRYLIKTRGQQVTLSCSPISGHRSVSWYQQTPGQGLQFLFEYFSETQRNKGNFPGRFSGRQFSNSRSEMNVSTLELGDSALYLCASSPRTGGPTEAFFGQGTRLTVV.

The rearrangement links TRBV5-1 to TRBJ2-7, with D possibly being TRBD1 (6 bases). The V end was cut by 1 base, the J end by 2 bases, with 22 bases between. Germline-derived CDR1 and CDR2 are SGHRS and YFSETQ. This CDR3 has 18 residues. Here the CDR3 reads CASSLRQGSLPSPYEQYF. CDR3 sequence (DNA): TGCGCCAGCAGCTTGAGGCAGGGGTCCCTACCATCTCCCTACGAGCAGTACTTC.

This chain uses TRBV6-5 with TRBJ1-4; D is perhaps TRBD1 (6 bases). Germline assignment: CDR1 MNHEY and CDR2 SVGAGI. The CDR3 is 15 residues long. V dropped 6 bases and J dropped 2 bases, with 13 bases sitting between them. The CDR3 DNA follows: TGTGCCAGCAGGTTAGGGGGTTGGACTAATGAAAAACTGTTTTTT. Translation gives CASRLGGWTNEKLFF.

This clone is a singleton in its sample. CDR3 amino acids: CASSFGTSWETQYF. The CDR3 DNA sequence: TGTGCCAGCAGTTTTGGGACTAGCTGGGAGACCCAGTACTTC. This chain links TRBV28 with TRBJ2-5; 9 bases fit TRBD2. CDR3 length equals 14 residues. Trimming at V came to 3 bases and at J to 5 bases, leaving 4 bases not matched to a gene. The V gene's germline CDR1 is MDHEN and CDR2 SYDVKM.